This is a list of T cell receptor beta chains from one sample in a study of shared clonotypes between healthy human individuals. Clones were sequenced by immunoSEQ multiplex PCR, and TCRdb holds only the in-frame ones, with some missing. There are about 490,000 clones in the sample; over 70% occur only once, and roughly 13% lies in the top ten. The specimen sequenced was PBMCs. Receptor source: a woman in her 40s in good health. Some clones in this sample may be carry-over from other donors' samples. Each CDR3 is given with its conserved first and last residue. D genes are given only for firm matches. Expanded clones get a size class; other rows say once, few or many, or leave the size out.

v_gene	abundance	d_gene	j_gene	len	CDR3aa	CDR3nt
TRBV7-3	once	NA	TRBJ2-3	14	CASSSSVGTDTQYF	TGTGCCAGCAGCTCTAGCGTGGGGACAGATACGCAGTATTTT
TRBV5-1	once	NA	TRBJ1-4	16	CASSFSFSRPNEKLFF	TGCGCCAGCAGCTTCTCTTTTAGCCGGCCGAATGAAAAACTGTTTTTT
TRBV4-3	NA	NA	TRBJ2-7	14	CASSQGMRGFEQYF	TGCGCCAGCAGCCAGGGGATGAGGGGCTTCGAGCAGTACTTC
TRBV30	NA	NA	TRBJ2-3	12	CAWSPVVDTQYF	TGTGCCTGGAGTCCAGTCGTGGATACGCAGTATTTT
TRBV5-1	NA	TRBD2	TRBJ2-7	15	CASSPTSGKTYEQYF	TGCGCCAGCAGCCCAACTAGCGGGAAGACCTACGAGCAGTACTTC
TRBV2	NA	NA	TRBJ1-2	14	CASSEYLEQGGYTF	TGTGCCAGCAGTGAATATCTGGAACAAGGTGGCTACACCTTC
TRBV4-1	NA	NA	TRBJ1-2	14	CASSQDLSYYGYTF	TGCGCCAGCAGCCAAGATCTCAGCTACTATGGCTACACCTTC
TRBV5-1	NA	TRBD2	TRBJ2-1	15	CASSSGTSGSNEQFF	TGCGCCAGCAGCTCCGGGACTAGCGGGAGTAATGAGCAGTTCTTC
TRBV30	NA	NA	TRBJ1-5	13	CAWSWTGNQLQHF	TGTGCCTGGAGTTGGACGGGGAATCAGCTCCAGCATTTT
TRBV25-1	NA	TRBD1	TRBJ1-6	16	CASSDTGTGGYSPLHF	TGTGCCAGCAGTGATACAGGGACAGGGGGGTATTCACCCCTCCACTTT
TRBV29-1	NA	TRBD1	TRBJ1-2	12	CSVLTGEDGYTF	TGCAGCGTCCTAACAGGGGAAGATGGCTACACCTTC
TRBV7-2	NA	TRBD2	TRBJ2-7	14	CASSLQSGKGEQYF	TGTGCCAGCAGCTTACAAAGCGGGAAAGGCGAGCAGTACTTC
TRBV29-1	few	NA	TRBJ1-1	13	CSVDGQLNTEAFF	TGCAGCGTGGACGGGCAATTGAACACTGAAGCTTTCTTT
TRBV6-6	NA	NA	TRBJ2-7	15	CASSYAGPSSYEQYF	TGTGCCAGCAGTTACGCAGGTCCTAGCTCCTACGAGCAGTACTTC
TRBV18	few	TRBD2	TRBJ2-1	16	CASSQRAGDSGNEQFF	TGTGCCAGCTCACAGAGAGCGGGAGATAGCGGCAATGAGCAGTTCTTC
TRBV29-1	once	TRBD2	TRBJ2-7	14	CSVAPASGTYEQYF	TGCAGCGTCGCCCCCGCTAGCGGGACCTACGAGCAGTACTTC
TRBV15	NA	NA	TRBJ1-1	16	CATSRDGGGADTEAFF	TGTGCCACCAGCAGAGATGGTGGAGGGGCAGACACTGAAGCTTTCTTT
TRBV30	NA	NA	TRBJ1-1	14	CAWSVLLGDTEAFF	TGTGCCTGGAGTGTACTCCTAGGCGACACTGAAGCTTTCTTT
TRBV7-9	once	TRBD2	TRBJ2-3	17	CASSPMPYSGILDTQYF	TGTGCCAGCAGCCCCATGCCATACAGCGGGATCTTGGATACGCAGTATTTT
TRBV2	NA	NA	TRBJ2-7	16	CASSDAGGLSSYEQYF	TGTGCCAGCAGTGATGCAGGCGGCCTGAGCTCCTACGAGCAGTACTTC
TRBV18	NA	NA	TRBJ1-1	14	CASSPFGEVTEAFF	TGTGCCAGCTCACCATTTGGTGAGGTCACTGAAGCTTTCTTT
TRBV6-5	NA	TRBD1	TRBJ1-6	15	CASAGQGTVYSPLHF	TGTGCCAGCGCGGGACAGGGTACTGTTTATTCACCCCTCCACTTT
TRBV28	once	NA	TRBJ2-5	11	CASRVRETQYF	TGTGCCAGCAGGGTCCGCGAGACCCAGTACTTC
TRBV28	NA	NA	TRBJ2-7	18	CASSPPPRAHSEPYEQYF	TGTGCCAGCAGTCCCCCCCCTAGGGCCCACTCCGAACCCTACGAGCAGTACTTC
TRBV7-2	NA	NA	TRBJ1-1	15	CASRAGDRGWTEAFF	TGTGCCAGCAGAGCCGGGGACCGGGGGTGGACTGAAGCTTTCTTT
TRBV19	NA	NA	TRBJ2-3	14	CASRRYGTTDTQYF	TGTGCCAGTAGAAGATACGGAACCACAGATACGCAGTATTTT
TRBV19	NA	NA	TRBJ2-7	14	CASSIDREDYEQYF	TGTGCCAGTAGTATAGATCGAGAGGACTACGAGCAGTACTTC
TRBV7-9	NA	NA	TRBJ2-7	15	CASSLRGEKLAEQYF	TGTGCCAGCAGCTTAAGGGGGGAGAAGCTGGCCGAGCAGTACTTC
TRBV30	NA	NA	TRBJ1-5	13	CACSWGAGQPQHF	TGTGCCTGCAGCTGGGGGGCAGGGCAGCCCCAGCATTTT
TRBV5-1	NA	NA	TRBJ2-7	12	CASRSGAYEQYF	TGCGCCAGCAGATCGGGGGCCTACGAGCAGTACTTC
TRBV29-1	few	TRBD2	TRBJ2-1	16	CSVSATDRSGRIEQFF	TGCAGCGTTTCGGCTACGGACCGTAGCGGGAGAATTGAGCAGTTCTTC
TRBV2	many	TRBD2	TRBJ2-1	15	CASSELASGSDEQFF	TGTGCCAGCAGTGAATTGGCTAGCGGGAGCGATGAGCAGTTCTTC
TRBV6-4	NA	TRBD1	TRBJ1-5	16	CASRTMGQGDHQPQHF	TGTGCCAGCAGGACGATGGGACAGGGGGACCATCAGCCCCAGCATTTT
TRBV6-5	NA	TRBD1	TRBJ2-2	14	CASSPRTGNGELFF	TGTGCCAGCAGCCCCCGGACAGGGAACGGGGAGCTGTTTTTT
TRBV6-5	NA	NA	TRBJ2-1	16	CASSYSSGTAYNEQFF	TGTGCCAGCAGTTACTCCTCCGGGACTGCATACAATGAGCAGTTCTTC
TRBV6-1	NA	NA	TRBJ1-2	15	CASSEAGQGYYGYTF	TGTGCCAGCAGTGAAGCGGGGCAGGGCTACTATGGCTACACCTTC
TRBV27	NA	NA	TRBJ2-7	12	CASSLAGYEQYF	TGTGCCAGCAGTTTAGCAGGTTACGAGCAGTACTTC
TRBV5-6	NA	TRBD2	TRBJ2-7	16	CASSFFGTSGSIWQYF	TGTGCCAGCAGCTTTTTCGGGACTAGCGGGAGTATTTGGCAGTACTTC
TRBV29-1	NA	NA	TRBJ2-7	13	CSVSGTISSEQYF	TGCAGCGTTTCCGGGACCATCTCGTCCGAGCAGTACTTC
TRBV28	NA	NA	TRBJ1-2	10	CASGPGGYTF	TGTGCCAGCGGACCGGGTGGCTACACCTTC
TRBV7-2	NA	TRBD1	TRBJ1-5	15	CASSLVGQSNQPQHF	TGTGCCAGCAGCTTAGTGGGACAGAGTAATCAGCCCCAGCATTTT
TRBV15	NA	NA	TRBJ2-3	16	CATSRDPGASTDTQYF	TGTGCCACCAGCAGAGATCCGGGAGCCAGCACAGATACGCAGTATTTT
TRBV13	NA	TRBD2	TRBJ2-3	16	CASLMRLAGGTDTQYF	TGTGCCAGCCTCATGAGACTAGCGGGAGGCACAGATACGCAGTATTTT
TRBV9	NA	NA	TRBJ1-3	15	CASSVSGTSGNTIYF	TGTGCCAGCAGCGTATCAGGTACCTCTGGAAACACCATATATTTT
TRBV28	NA	TRBD1	TRBJ2-5	16	CASSPPPGQGGETQYF	TGTGCCAGCAGTCCCCCTCCGGGACAGGGCGGGGAGACCCAGTACTTC
TRBV27	NA	TRBD1	TRBJ2-1	15	CASSLTGTGWNEQFF	TGTGCCAGCAGTTTAACCGGGACAGGGTGGAATGAGCAGTTCTTC
TRBV7-6	NA	TRBD1	TRBJ2-3	12	CASSTRGDTQYF	TGTGCCAGCAGCACCAGGGGGGATACGCAGTATTTT
TRBV7-2	NA	TRBD1	TRBJ1-2	14	CASSLVGQNYGYTF	TGTGCCAGCAGCTTAGTGGGACAGAACTATGGCTACACCTTC
TRBV28	NA	NA	TRBJ2-3	13	CASRRGSTDTQYF	TGTGCCAGCAGACGTGGAAGCACAGATACGCAGTATTTT
TRBV2	few	NA	TRBJ2-6	17	CASSGGIGVRGANVLTF	TGTGCCAGCAGTGGTGGCATAGGGGTTCGGGGGGCCAACGTCCTGACTTTC